A single T cell receptor (beta chain) is shown here with its context. The source of the sample is a study of blood T cell repertoires in COVID-19. CDR1 and CDR2 from the germline V gene are GTSNPN and SVGIG (reference sequence). V was pared by 8 bases and J by 3 bases, with 19 bases between. The length of the CDR3 is 14 residues. The protocol was immunoSEQ multiplex PCR, while the TCRdb copy is restricted to in-frame clones and leaves out a portion. The table shows approximately 440,000 clones, with roughly 90% occurring only once. This sequence joins TRBV30 and TRBJ2-5, with D perhaps TRBD1 (6 bases). Sequencing used PBMCs or T cells enriched from blood (not recorded which). This receptor was obtained from a woman between 18 and 29 years old who had recovered from COVID-19. Here the CDR3 DNA reads TGTGCCATCAGTCGGGGCAGGGGAGAAGAGACCCAGTACTTC. Amino acids: CAISRGRGEETQYF.